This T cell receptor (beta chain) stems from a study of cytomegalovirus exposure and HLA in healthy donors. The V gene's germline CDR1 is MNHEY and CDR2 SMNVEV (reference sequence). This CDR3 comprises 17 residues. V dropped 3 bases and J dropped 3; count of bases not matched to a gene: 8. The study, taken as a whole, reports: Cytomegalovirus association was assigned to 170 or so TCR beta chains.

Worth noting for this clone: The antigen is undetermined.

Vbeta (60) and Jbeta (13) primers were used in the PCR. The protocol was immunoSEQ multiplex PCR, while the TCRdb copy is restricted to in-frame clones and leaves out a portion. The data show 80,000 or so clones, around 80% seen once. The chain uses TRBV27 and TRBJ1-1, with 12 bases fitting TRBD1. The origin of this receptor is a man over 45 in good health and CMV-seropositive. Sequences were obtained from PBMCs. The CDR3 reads CASSLEGTGGAYTEAFF. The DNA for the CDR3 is TGTGCCAGCAGTTTGGAGGGGACAGGGGGCGCGTACACTGAAGCTTTCTTT.